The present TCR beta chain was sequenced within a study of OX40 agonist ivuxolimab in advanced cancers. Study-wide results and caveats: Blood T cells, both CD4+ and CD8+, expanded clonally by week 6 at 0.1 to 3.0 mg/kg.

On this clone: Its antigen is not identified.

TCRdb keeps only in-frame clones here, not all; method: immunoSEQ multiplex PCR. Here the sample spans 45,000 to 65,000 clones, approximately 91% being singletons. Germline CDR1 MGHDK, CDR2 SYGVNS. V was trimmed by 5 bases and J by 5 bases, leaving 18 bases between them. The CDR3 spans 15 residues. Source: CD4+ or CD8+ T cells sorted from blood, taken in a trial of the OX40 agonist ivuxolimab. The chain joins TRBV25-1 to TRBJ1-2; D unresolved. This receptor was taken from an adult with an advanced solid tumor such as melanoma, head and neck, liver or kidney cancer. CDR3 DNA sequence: TGTGCCAGCAGTAGGCCAGAACCTAATACTTATGGCTACACCTTC. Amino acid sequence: CASSRPEPNTYGYTF.